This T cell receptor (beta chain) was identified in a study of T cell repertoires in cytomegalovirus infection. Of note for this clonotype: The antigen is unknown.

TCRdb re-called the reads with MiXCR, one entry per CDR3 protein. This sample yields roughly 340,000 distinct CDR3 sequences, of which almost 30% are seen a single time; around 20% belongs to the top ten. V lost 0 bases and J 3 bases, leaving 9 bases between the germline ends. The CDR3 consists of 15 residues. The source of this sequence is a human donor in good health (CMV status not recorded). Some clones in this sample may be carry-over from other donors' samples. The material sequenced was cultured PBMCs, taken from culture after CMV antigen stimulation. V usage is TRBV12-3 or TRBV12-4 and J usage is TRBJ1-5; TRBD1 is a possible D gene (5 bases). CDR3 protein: CASSLAKGFNQPQHF. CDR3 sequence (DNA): TGTGCCAGCAGTTTAGCAAAGGGGTTCAATCAGCCCCAGCATTTT.